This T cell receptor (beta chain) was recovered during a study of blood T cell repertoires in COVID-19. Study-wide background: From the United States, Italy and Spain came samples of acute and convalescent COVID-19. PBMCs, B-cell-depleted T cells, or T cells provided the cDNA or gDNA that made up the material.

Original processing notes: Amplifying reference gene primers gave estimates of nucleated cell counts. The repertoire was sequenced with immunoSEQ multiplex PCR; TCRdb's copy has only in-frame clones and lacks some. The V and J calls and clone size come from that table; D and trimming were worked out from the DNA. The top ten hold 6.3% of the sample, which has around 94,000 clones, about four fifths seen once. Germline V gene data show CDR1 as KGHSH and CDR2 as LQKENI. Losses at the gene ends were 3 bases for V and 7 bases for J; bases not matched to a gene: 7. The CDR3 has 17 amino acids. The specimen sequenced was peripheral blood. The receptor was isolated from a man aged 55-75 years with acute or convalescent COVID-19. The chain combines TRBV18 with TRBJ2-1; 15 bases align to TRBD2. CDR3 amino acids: CASSPGTSGGNTNEQFF. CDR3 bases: TGTGCCAGCTCACCGGGGACTAGCGGGGGGAATACGAATGAGCAGTTCTTC.